The clone carrying this T cell receptor (beta chain) was seen a few times. The antigen is not known. The record originates from a study of CD8 T cells in ankylosing spondylitis. Whole-study findings and limits: Significant enrichment of disease-linked clones was reportedly seen in matched ankylosing spondylitis synovial fluid. Those disease-linked clones were CD8+; they were also relatively rare in peripheral blood. Blood of patients with ankylosing spondylitis appeared to be characterized by a TCR beta motif of 8 or 9 highly homologous variants.

MiXCR, run by TCRdb on the 5' RACE reads, gives a single entry per CDR3 protein. The sample carries 30,000 to 45,000 distinct CDR3 sequences, around an eighth recorded once. The CDR3 has 14 amino acids. J gave up 6 bases and V 5 bases, and 9 bases lay outside the gene matches. Germline CDR1 is DFQATT and CDR2 is SNEGSKA (reference sequence). Sequenced: synovial fluid, either unsorted or a sorted T cell fraction (not recorded which). V gene TRBV20-1 combines with J gene TRBJ2-2; 7 positions match TRBD2. The TCR originated in a male donor with ankylosing spondylitis. The CDR3 here is CSAPSQRDAGELFF. For the CDR3, the DNA is TGCAGTGCTCCATCTCAGCGGGACGCCGGGGAGCTGTTTTTT.